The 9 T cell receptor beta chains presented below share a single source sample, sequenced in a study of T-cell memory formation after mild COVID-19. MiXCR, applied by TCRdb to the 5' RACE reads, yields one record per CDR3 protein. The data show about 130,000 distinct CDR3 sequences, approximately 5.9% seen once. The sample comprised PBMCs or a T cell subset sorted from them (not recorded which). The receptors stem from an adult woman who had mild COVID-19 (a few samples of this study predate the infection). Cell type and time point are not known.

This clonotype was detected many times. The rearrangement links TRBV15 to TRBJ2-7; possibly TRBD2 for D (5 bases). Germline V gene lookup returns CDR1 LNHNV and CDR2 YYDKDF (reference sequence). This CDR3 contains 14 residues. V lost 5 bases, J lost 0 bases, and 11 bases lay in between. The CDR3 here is CATSSTGFSYEQYF. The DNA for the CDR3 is TGTGCCACCAGCTCGACGGGGTTCTCCTACGAGCAGTACTTC.

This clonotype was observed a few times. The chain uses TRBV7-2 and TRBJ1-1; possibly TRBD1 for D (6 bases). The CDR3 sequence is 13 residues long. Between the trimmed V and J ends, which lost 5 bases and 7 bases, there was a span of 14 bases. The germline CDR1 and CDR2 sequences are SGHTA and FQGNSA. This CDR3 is CASSRPGQIEAFF. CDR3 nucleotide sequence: TGTGCCAGCAGCCGGCCCGGACAGATTGAAGCTTTCTTT.

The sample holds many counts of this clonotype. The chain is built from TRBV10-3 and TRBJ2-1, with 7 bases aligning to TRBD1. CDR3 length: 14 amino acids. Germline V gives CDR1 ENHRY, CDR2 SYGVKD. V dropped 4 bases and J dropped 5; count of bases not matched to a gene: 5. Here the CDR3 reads CAISAKGADNEQFF. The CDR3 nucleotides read TGTGCCATCAGTGCAAAGGGGGCGGACAATGAGCAGTTCTTC.

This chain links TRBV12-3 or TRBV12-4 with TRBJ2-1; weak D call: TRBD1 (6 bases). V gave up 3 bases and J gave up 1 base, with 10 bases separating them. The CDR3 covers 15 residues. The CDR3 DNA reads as TGTGCCAGCAGTTTCTCCCAGGGGTCCTACAATGAGCAGTTCTTC. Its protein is CASSFSQGSYNEQFF.

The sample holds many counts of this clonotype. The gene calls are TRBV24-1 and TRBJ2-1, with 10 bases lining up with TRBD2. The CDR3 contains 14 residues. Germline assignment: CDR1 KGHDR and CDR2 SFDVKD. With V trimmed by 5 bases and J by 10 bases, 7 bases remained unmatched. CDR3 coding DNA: TGTGCCACCAGTGGTAGCGGGAGGATGAACGAGCAGTTCTTC. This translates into CATSGSGRMNEQFF.

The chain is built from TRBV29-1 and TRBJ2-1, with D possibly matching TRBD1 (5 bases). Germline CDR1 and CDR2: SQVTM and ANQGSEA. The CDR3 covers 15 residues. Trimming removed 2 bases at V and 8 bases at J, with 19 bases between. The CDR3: CSVELGRVSRDEQFF. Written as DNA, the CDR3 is TGCAGCGTTGAACTCGGCAGGGTCAGTAGGGATGAGCAGTTCTTC.

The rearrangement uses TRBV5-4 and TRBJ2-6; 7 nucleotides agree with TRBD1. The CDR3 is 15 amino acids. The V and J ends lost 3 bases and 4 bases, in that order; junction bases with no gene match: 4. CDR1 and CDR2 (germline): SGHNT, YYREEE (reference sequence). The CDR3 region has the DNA TGTGCCAGCAGCTCGACAGGGCTAGGGGCCAACGTCCTGACTTTC. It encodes CASSSTGLGANVLTF.

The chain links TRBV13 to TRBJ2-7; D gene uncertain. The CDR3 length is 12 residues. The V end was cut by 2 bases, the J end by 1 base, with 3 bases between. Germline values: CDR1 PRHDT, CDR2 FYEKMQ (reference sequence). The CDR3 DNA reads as TGTGCCAGCAGCTTAATGTCCTACGAGCAGTACTTC. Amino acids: CASSLMSYEQYF. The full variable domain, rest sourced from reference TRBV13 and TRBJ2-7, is AAGVIQSPRHLIKEKRETATLKCYPIPRHDTVYWYQQGPGQDPQFLISFYEKMQSDKGSIPDRFSAQQFSDYHSELNMSSLELGDSALYFCASSLMSYEQYFGPGTRLTVT.

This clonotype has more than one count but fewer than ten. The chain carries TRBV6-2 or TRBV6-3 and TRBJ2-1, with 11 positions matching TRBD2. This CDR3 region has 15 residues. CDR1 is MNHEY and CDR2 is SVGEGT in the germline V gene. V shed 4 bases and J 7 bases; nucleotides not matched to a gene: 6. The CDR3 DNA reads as TGTGCCAGCAGTTTTACTAGCGGGAGAATGAATGAGCAGTTCTTC. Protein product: CASSFTSGRMNEQFF.